Below, 3 T cell receptor beta chains from the same sample are listed, as sequenced in a study of CD8 T cells in ankylosing spondylitis (dated by TCRdb to 2016 to 2017). The library was prepared using 5' RACE. Instrument used: Illumina HiSeq 2500. TCRdb cleaned the public reads at Q25 with fastp, built clones with MiXCR and kept in-frame beta chains. Every entry covers one CDR3 protein and lists the most common genes and DNA from its rows. The sample includes a few hundred thousand distinct CDR3 sequences, with around 10% observed a single time. About 6.8% of the sample is in the top ten clones. What was sequenced was blood, either unsorted or a sorted T cell fraction (not recorded which). Every receptor here comes from a male donor with ankylosing spondylitis or in good health (not recorded which).

This clonotype has a count of ten or more. Its ends do not fully match the called genes, so a read error is possible. The gene calls are TRBV20-1 and TRBJ2-1; possibly TRBD2 for D (6 bases). Looked up from germline, CDR1 is DFQATT and CDR2 is SNEGSKA (reference sequence). The CDR3 has 14 residues. CDR3 nucleotide sequence: TGCAGTGCTGGAGAGGACGGGGGTTACAATGAGCAGTTCTTC. Translating it yields CSAGEDGGYNEQFF.

This clonotype appeared many times. This chain connects TRBV7-8 to TRBJ2-7; maybe TRBD2 (6 bases). CDR3 length: 14 residues. The V gene lost 5 bases and the J gene lost 1 base, with 12 bases spanning the gap. Per germline, CDR1 SGHVS and CDR2 FQNEAQ. CDR3 region: CASSPIAVSYEQYF. The CDR3 nucleotides read TGTGCCAGCAGCCCAATAGCGGTTTCCTACGAGCAGTACTTC.

The chain carries TRBV20-1 and TRBJ2-1, with 12 nucleotides matching TRBD2. Germline CDR1 is DFQATT and CDR2 is SNEGSKA (reference sequence). This CDR3 is built from 16 residues. Trimming at V came to 2 bases and at J to 7 bases, leaving 9 bases not matched to a gene. The CDR3 spells CSARLPTSGGLNEQFF. The CDR3 coding sequence is TGCAGTGCTAGATTACCCACTAGCGGGGGGTTAAATGAGCAGTTCTTC.